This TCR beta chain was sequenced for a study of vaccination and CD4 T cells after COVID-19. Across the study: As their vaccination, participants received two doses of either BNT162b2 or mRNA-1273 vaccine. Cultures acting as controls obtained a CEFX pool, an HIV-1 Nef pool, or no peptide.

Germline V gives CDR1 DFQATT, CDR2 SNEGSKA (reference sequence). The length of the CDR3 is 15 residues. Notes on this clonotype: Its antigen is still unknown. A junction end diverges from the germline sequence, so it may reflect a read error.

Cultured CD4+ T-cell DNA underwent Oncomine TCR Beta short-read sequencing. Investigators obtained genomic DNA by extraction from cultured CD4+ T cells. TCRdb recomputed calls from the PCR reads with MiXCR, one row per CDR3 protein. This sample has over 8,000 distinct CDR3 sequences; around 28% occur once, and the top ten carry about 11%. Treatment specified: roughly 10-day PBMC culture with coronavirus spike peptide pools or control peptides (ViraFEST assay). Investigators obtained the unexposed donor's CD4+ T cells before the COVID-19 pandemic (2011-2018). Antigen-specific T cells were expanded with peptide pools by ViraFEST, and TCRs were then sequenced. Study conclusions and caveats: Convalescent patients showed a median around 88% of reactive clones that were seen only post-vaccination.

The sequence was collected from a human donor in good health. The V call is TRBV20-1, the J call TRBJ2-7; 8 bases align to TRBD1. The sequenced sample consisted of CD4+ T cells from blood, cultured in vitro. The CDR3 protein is CSADTRTGSSYEQCF. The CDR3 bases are TGCAGTGCTGATACCCGGACAGGGAGCTCCTACGAGCAGTGCTTC.